These 8 T cell receptor beta chains came from one sample sequenced in a study of blood T cell repertoires in COVID-19. The protocol was immunoSEQ multiplex PCR, while the TCRdb copy is restricted to in-frame clones and leaves out a portion. The repertoire has 130,000 to 150,000 clones, 80% of them found once; the top ten carry about an eighth. Sequenced: peripheral blood. Source of these receptors: a man aged 55-75 years with active or convalescent COVID-19.

The V and J genes are TRBV28 and TRBJ1-4, with D unclear. Looked up from germline, CDR1 is MDHEN and CDR2 is SYDVKM. The CDR3 length is 14 residues. Between the trimmed V and J ends, which lost 3 bases and 5 bases, there was a span of 10 bases. This CDR3 reads CASSLRGANEKLFF. DNA of the CDR3: TGTGCCAGCAGTTTGAGAGGCGCGAATGAAAAACTGTTTTTT.

The chain uses TRBV5-5 and TRBJ2-1; D is perhaps TRBD2 (6 bases). The CDR3 is 18 amino acids. V lost 1 base to trimming and J lost 0 bases, with 17 bases between them. Germline assignment: CDR1 SGHKS and CDR2 YYEKEE (reference sequence). In nucleotides, the CDR3 is TGTGCCAGCAGCTTGCTATTAGCGGACGTTAGCTCCTACAATGAGCAGTTCTTC. Protein product: CASSLLLADVSSYNEQFF.

The chain links TRBV7-2 to TRBJ1-3; tentative D call: TRBD1 (5 bases). The length of the CDR3 is 15 residues. The V end was cut by 5 bases, the J end by 4 bases, with 15 bases between. In germline, CDR1 is SGHTA, CDR2 FQGNSA. CDR3 amino acids: CASSVDNPYGNTIYF. The CDR3 nucleotides read TGTGCCAGCAGCGTGGACAACCCTTACGGAAACACCATATATTTT.

V is TRBV5-5 and J is TRBJ2-2; D is possibly TRBD2 (7 bases). This CDR3 is built from 19 residues. From germline, CDR1 is SGHKS and CDR2 YYEKEE (reference sequence). V lost 4 bases and J 5 bases, leaving 27 bases between the germline ends. CDR3 protein: CASSPRGGAQGVGTGELFF. The CDR3 DNA is TGTGCCAGCAGCCCAAGGGGGGGGGCCCAAGGAGTAGGGACCGGGGAGCTGTTTTTT.

V is TRBV28 and J is TRBJ1-2; TRBD1 might be the D (6 bases). V was pared by 0 bases and J by 6 bases, with 17 bases between. Per germline, CDR1 MDHEN and CDR2 SYDVKM. This CDR3 comprises 16 residues. The CDR3: CASSLWGDRTVNGYTF. The CDR3 DNA sequence: TGTGCCAGCAGTTTATGGGGGGATCGGACAGTGAATGGCTACACCTTC.

The chain employs TRBV7-8 and TRBJ2-5, with 10 bases identical to TRBD1. CDR3 length: 16 residues. Losses at the gene ends were 5 bases for V and 0 bases for J; bases not matched to a gene: 6. CDR1 is SGHVS and CDR2 is FQNEAQ in the germline V gene. The CDR3 DNA reads as TGTGCCAGCAGCCCACCGGGACAGGGGTACCAAGAGACCCAGTACTTC. Its protein product is CASSPPGQGYQETQYF.

The chain links TRBV24-1 to TRBJ2-7; 7 bases are shared with TRBD1. Germline trimming cut 4 bases from V and 5 bases from J; bases unmatched to any gene: 10. The CDR3 has 15 amino acids. Germline V lookup: CDR1 KGHDR, CDR2 SFDVKD. The CDR3 coding sequence is TGTGCCACCAGTGACTGGAGGACAGGAGGAAACGAGCAGTACTTC. It is translated as CATSDWRTGGNEQYF.

About this clone itself: A read error may produce the germline difference seen at one junction end. This chain links TRBV2 with TRBJ1-5; 8 nucleotides agree with TRBD1. CDR3 size: 16 residues. CDR1 is SNHLY, CDR2 FYNNEI, per germline. The CDR3 sequence: CASREATGALNQPQHF. CDR3 DNA: TGTGCCAGCAGAGAAGCGACAGGGGCTCTCAATCAGCCCCAGCATTTT. Full variable domain (missing parts from reference TRBV2 and TRBJ1-5): EPEVTQTPSHQVTQMGQEVILRCVPISNHLYFYWYRQILGQKVEFLVSFYNNEISEKSEIFDDQFSVERPDGSNFTLKIRSTKLEDSAMYFCASREATGALNQPQHFGDGTRLSIL.